The 5 T cell receptor beta chains presented below share a single source sample, sequenced in a study of blood T cell repertoires in COVID-19. Assay: immunoSEQ multiplex PCR; the TCRdb copy retains only in-frame clones and omits some. The table includes 120,000 or so clones, about 77% detected once. The sequenced material came from peripheral blood. These receptors were collected from a human donor in a cohort sampled during active COVID-19.

This clone was recorded only once. The chain is built from TRBV3-1 (or the pseudogene TRBV3-2) and TRBJ2-1, with 7 positions matching TRBD2. Germline values: CDR1 LGHDT, CDR2 YNNKEL (reference sequence). Trimming took 4 bases from V and 3 from J; bases not matched to a gene: 9. This CDR3 has 16 amino acids. The DNA of the CDR3 is TGTGCCAGCAGCCGGTCAGGACTAGTACGCTACAATGAGCAGTTCTTC. It is translated as CASSRSGLVRYNEQFF.

J is TRBJ2-1 and V is TRBV7-3; 10 nucleotides match TRBD2. The length of the CDR3 is 13 residues. Germline CDR1 reads SGHTA; CDR2 reads FQGTGA. The V segment lost 3 bases and the J segment 9 bases; nucleotides outside the gene matches: 2. The CDR3 nucleotides read TGTGCCAGCAGCTTCACTAGCGGGGTTGAGCAGTTCTTC. Its protein is CASSFTSGVEQFF. The whole variable domain, remainder taken from reference TRBV7-3 and TRBJ2-1, is GAGVSQTPSNKVTEKGKYVELRCDPISGHTALYWYRQSLGQGPEFLIYFQGTGAADDSGLPNDRFFAVRPEGSVSTLKIQRTERGDSAVYLCASSFTSGVEQFFGPGTRLTVL.

The chain carries TRBV27 and TRBJ1-1, with 8 positions matching TRBD1. The CDR3 sequence is 15 residues long. Per the germline V gene, CDR1 is MNHEY and CDR2 is SMNVEV (reference sequence). The trim removed 3 bases at V and 4 bases at J, leaving 7 bases unmatched. CDR3 amino acids: CASSFRQGRGTEAFF. The CDR3 coding sequence is TGTGCCAGCAGTTTCCGACAGGGGCGGGGCACTGAAGCTTTCTTT.

The V gene is TRBV5-1, the J gene TRBJ2-3; 11 bases line up with TRBD2. Unmatched junction bases numbered 4, after V lost 2 bases and J lost 5 bases. The CDR3 totals 15 residues. The germline gives CDR1 SGHRS, CDR2 YFSETQ. The CDR3 coding sequence is TGCGCCAGCAGCTTTAGCGGGGGGGCGAAAGATACGCAGTATTTT. Translated: CASSFSGGAKDTQYF.

This sequence joins TRBV28 and TRBJ1-2; maybe TRBD1 (5 bases). Germline V gene sequence: CDR1 MDHEN, CDR2 SYDVKM. This CDR3 contains 14 residues. Deletions cut 8 bases from V and 8 bases from J, with 21 bases between. The CDR3 DNA is TGTGCCAGCCTTAGAGCATCAAGGGGTAAAGGCTACACCTTC. Protein product: CASLRASRGKGYTF.